This entry lists 24 T cell receptor beta chains sequenced from one sample in a study of cytomegalovirus exposure and HLA in healthy donors. The study ran its PCR with 60 Vbeta and 13 Jbeta primers. Data came from immunoSEQ multiplex PCR; TCRdb stores just in-frame clones and leaves some out. The table shows approximately 69,000 clones, with roughly 80% occurring only once. Sequenced input: PBMCs. Receptors were obtained from a woman aged 30 to 39 in good health and CMV-seropositive.

This rearrangement joins TRBV9 to TRBJ2-2; D might be TRBD2 (5 bases). With 4 bases removed from V and 4 bases from J, the gap between germline ends came to 8 bases. CDR3 length: 13 amino acids. Per the germline V gene, CDR1 is SGDLS and CDR2 is YYNGEE. CDR3 coding DNA: TGTGCCAGCAGCCCGGACTCCACCGGGGAGCTGTTTTTT. It is translated as CASSPDSTGELFF. The variable domain in full, with the rest retrieved from reference TRBV9 and TRBJ2-2, is DSGVTQTPKHLITATGQRVTLRCSPRSGDLSVYWYQQSLDQGLQFLIQYYNGEERAKGNILERFSAQQFPDLHSELNLSSLELGDSALYFCASSPDSTGELFFGEGSRLTVL.

The sample holds a few counts of this clone. This chain connects TRBV30 to TRBJ1-5; TRBD1 agrees at 7 bases. The V gene's germline CDR1 is GTSNPN and CDR2 SVGIG (reference sequence). Trimming at V came to 5 bases and at J to 4 bases, leaving 8 bases not matched to a gene. The CDR3 contains 14 residues. The CDR3 spells CAWGTGAPNQPQHF. The CDR3 DNA follows: TGTGCCTGGGGCACAGGGGCCCCTAATCAGCCCCAGCATTTT.

The gene calls are TRBV6-5 and TRBJ1-2, with D perhaps TRBD1 (6 bases). V was shortened by 0 bases and J by 8 bases, with 13 bases between the two germline ends. Germline loops: CDR1 MNHEY, CDR2 SVGAGI. The CDR3 runs 14 residues. The CDR3 bases are TGTGCCAGCAGTTACTCGATAGGGGGAAGAGGCTACACCTTC. Translated: CASSYSIGGRGYTF.

V is TRBV6-6 and J is TRBJ2-7, with TRBD2 identical over 10 bases. Unmatched junction bases numbered 5, after V lost 6 bases and J lost 3 bases. The CDR3 is 14 amino acids. The germline gives CDR1 MNHNY, CDR2 SVGAGI (reference sequence). CDR3 amino acids: CASSLSSGSYEQYF. CDR3 coding DNA: TGTGCCAGCAGCCTTTCTAGCGGGAGCTACGAGCAGTACTTC.

The V call is TRBV15, the J call TRBJ2-1; D is perhaps TRBD2 (5 bases). In germline, CDR1 is LNHNV, CDR2 YYDKDF (reference sequence). This CDR3 region has 16 residues. V was shortened by 0 bases and J by 12 bases, with 21 bases between the two germline ends. DNA of the CDR3: TGTGCCACCAGCAGAGATTTTAGCGCCGATAGAAGGGTGCAGTTCTTC. Translated, it gives CATSRDFSADRRVQFF.

J is TRBJ2-2 and V is TRBV30, with 7 positions matching TRBD1. Germline V gene sequence: CDR1 GTSNPN, CDR2 SVGIG (reference sequence). J was trimmed by 3 bases and V by 4 bases; bases with no gene match: 5. The CDR3 has 14 residues. In DNA, the CDR3 is TGTGCCTGGACCGGGACAGAGTACACCGGGGAGCTGTTTTTT. It encodes CAWTGTEYTGELFF.

The CDR3 DNA reads TGTGCCAGTAGCAGGCAGAACACTGAAGCTTTCTTT. Encoded protein: CASSRQNTEAFF. The chain carries TRBV19 and TRBJ1-1, with D unclear. In germline, CDR1 is LNHDA, CDR2 SQIVND (reference sequence). The CDR3 has 12 amino acids. The V end lost 6 bases, the J end lost 1 base, and 6 bases lay between the germline ends.

The chain combines TRBV4-2 with TRBJ2-5; perhaps TRBD2 as D (6 bases). CDR1 and CDR2 from the germline V gene are LGHNA and YNFKEQ. The CDR3 sequence is 17 residues long. V was trimmed by 0 bases and J by 7 bases, leaving 21 bases between them. The CDR3 DNA is TGTGCCAGCAGCCAAGATGTGGTCCGGGACTCCCGTGCGACCCAGTACTTC. It is translated as CASSQDVVRDSRATQYF.

The chain employs TRBV5-6 and TRBJ2-3; 7 bases are a match to TRBD2. Germline CDR1 and CDR2: SGHDT and YYEEEE. V lost 2 bases, J lost 5 bases, and 11 bases stayed unmatched. The length of the CDR3 is 16 residues. The CDR3 loop reads CASSFPQRGVGDTQYF. CDR3 DNA: TGTGCCAGCAGCTTTCCCCAGCGGGGAGTGGGAGATACGCAGTATTTT.

The rearrangement links TRBV19 to TRBJ2-7; 7 nucleotides agree with TRBD2. The CDR3 sequence is 15 residues long. The germline V gene has CDR1 LNHDA and CDR2 SQIVND (reference sequence). V shed 3 bases, J shed 2 bases, and the junction held 7 bases outside the gene matches. CDR3 bases: TGTGCCAGTAGTATCTGGACTAGTGGGCCCTACGAGCAGTACTTC. Its translation: CASSIWTSGPYEQYF.

The rearrangement links TRBV25-1 to TRBJ1-4, with 11 bases lining up with TRBD1. Germline CDR1 MGHDK, CDR2 SYGVNS. Trimming at V came to 3 bases and at J to 7 bases, leaving 4 bases not matched to a gene. This CDR3 has 15 amino acids. The CDR3 coding sequence is TGTGCCAGCAGTGACTCCGGGACAGGGGGTGAAAAACTGTTTTTT. It encodes CASSDSGTGGEKLFF.

Remarks on this clone: This specimen includes other DNA sequences encoding the same CDR3. The V gene is TRBV4-1, the J gene TRBJ1-3, with unresolved D. Trimming left V 3 bases short and J 1 base short, with 13 bases between. CDR1 is MGHRA, CDR2 YSYEKL, per germline. This CDR3 has 16 residues. The CDR3 region is CASSHPGLASGNTIYF. Written as DNA, the CDR3 is TGCGCCAGCAGCCACCCTGGACTAGCTTCTGGAAACACCATATATTTT.

In DNA form, the CDR3 reads TGCGCCAGCAGCTTGAGTGCAGGGGTCAATTCACCCCTCCACTTT. Translating gives CASSLSAGVNSPLHF. The chain joins TRBV5-1 to TRBJ1-6, with D possibly TRBD1 on 6 matching bases. V was clipped by 1 base and J by 7 bases, with 12 bases between them. In germline, CDR1 is SGHRS, CDR2 YFSETQ. This CDR3 comprises 15 residues.

The chain recombines TRBV7-6 with TRBJ1-2; 11 positions match TRBD1. The CDR3 consists of 15 residues. With 3 bases clipped from V and 4 bases from J, the junction kept 4 bases outside the gene matches. Germline V gene sequence: CDR1 SGHVS, CDR2 FNYEAQ. The CDR3 region has the DNA TGTGCCAGCAGCTTGGGACAGGGGGTCCTCTATGGCTACACCTTC. Translating gives CASSLGQGVLYGYTF.

This chain joins TRBV28 and TRBJ2-2, with D possibly TRBD1 on 6 matching bases. The V end lost 3 bases, the J end lost 4 bases, and 12 bases lay between the germline ends. Germline V gives CDR1 MDHEN, CDR2 SYDVKM. The CDR3 has 15 amino acids. The CDR3 DNA is TGTGCCAGCAGTTTCAACAGGGCAGTCACCGGGGAGCTGTTTTTT. Translated: CASSFNRAVTGELFF. The complete variable domain, with remaining parts taken from reference TRBV28 and TRBJ2-2, reads DVKVTQSSRYLVKRTGEKVFLECVQDMDHENMFWYRQDPGLGLRLIYFSYDVKMKEKGDIPEGYSVSREKKERFSLILESASTNQTSMYLCASSFNRAVTGELFFGEGSRLTVL.

The chain carries TRBV5-4 and TRBJ2-5, with D maybe TRBD2 (6 bases). The V gene's germline CDR1 is SGHNT and CDR2 YYREEE (reference sequence). The CDR3 runs to 16 residues. Between the trimmed V and J ends, which lost 4 bases and 5 bases, there was a span of 21 bases. The CDR3, as DNA: TGTGCCAGCAGCATGGGTCCCCGGGACTCCGGGGAGACCCAGTACTTC. This codes for CASSMGPRDSGETQYF. Complete variable domain (other parts from reference TRBV5-4 and TRBJ2-5): ETGVTQSPTHLIKTRGQQVTLRCSSQSGHNTVSWYQQALGQGPQFIFQYYREEENGRGNFPPRFSGLQFPNYSSELNVNALELDDSALYLCASSMGPRDSGETQYFGPGTRLLVL.

The genes are TRBV28 and TRBJ1-5; no definite D call. This CDR3 has 14 residues. The germline V and J ends were trimmed by 5 bases and 2 bases, with 10 bases remaining between them. Germline loops: CDR1 MDHEN, CDR2 SYDVKM. The CDR3: CASSPILRNQPQHF. The CDR3 nucleotides are TGTGCCAGCAGTCCGATACTTCGCAATCAGCCCCAGCATTTT.

This CDR3 is CASSPSGQISYEQYF. CDR3 sequence (DNA): TGCGCCAGCAGCCCGTCTGGACAGATCTCCTACGAGCAGTACTTC. The V and J genes are TRBV4-3 and TRBJ2-7, with D maybe TRBD1 (6 bases). The CDR3 is 15 amino acids. Looked up from germline, CDR1 is LGHNA and CDR2 is YSLEER. V dropped 4 bases and J dropped 0 bases, with 13 bases sitting between them.

The CDR3 DNA reads as TGTGCCAGCAGTCTAGCGGGAGGTTCATACAATGAGCAGTTCTTC. This translates into CASSLAGGSYNEQFF. The chain is built from TRBV25-1 and TRBJ2-1, with TRBD2 matching over 11 bases. This CDR3 spans 15 amino acids. The junction had 4 bases not matched to a gene; V was cut back by 5 bases and J by 4 bases. Germline lookup yields CDR1 MGHDK and CDR2 SYGVNS.

V gene TRBV7-2 combines with J gene TRBJ2-5; 11 nucleotides line up with TRBD2. V trimming: 7 bases; J trimming: 5 bases; junction bases outside the gene matches: 6. The CDR3 totals 14 residues. Germline values: CDR1 SGHTA, CDR2 FQGNSA. The CDR3 coding sequence is TGTGCCAGCACCATAGCGGGAGGGGGGGAGACCCAGTACTTC. Its protein is CASTIAGGGETQYF.

This clone was recorded a few times. This chain joins TRBV2 and TRBJ1-5; D gene unclear. CDR3 length: 15 amino acids. CDR1 and CDR2 from the germline V gene are SNHLY and FYNNEI. V was clipped by 2 bases and J by 0 bases, with 8 bases between them. The CDR3 here is CASSEFRYSNQPQHF. CDR3 nucleotides: TGTGCCAGCAGTGAATTCCGGTATAGCAATCAGCCCCAGCATTTT.

The chain links TRBV28 to TRBJ2-7, with 8 bases fitting TRBD1. Unmatched junction bases numbered 8, after V lost 5 bases and J lost 5 bases. Germline V lookup: CDR1 MDHEN, CDR2 SYDVKM. This CDR3 spans 14 amino acids. CDR3 sequence: CASSHGQGRNEQYF. For the CDR3, the DNA is TGTGCCAGCAGTCATGGACAGGGTCGGAACGAGCAGTACTTC.

The chain combines TRBV6-6 with TRBJ1-5, with D possibly being TRBD1 (6 bases). CDR1 and CDR2 (germline): MNHNY, SVGAGI (reference sequence). The V end was cut by 5 bases, the J end by 4 bases, with 12 bases between. CDR3 length: 14 amino acids. The CDR3 sequence is CASSPHRANQPQHF. The DNA of the CDR3 is TGTGCCAGCAGTCCTCACAGGGCGAATCAGCCCCAGCATTTT.

Here the CDR3 reads CASSLFYTDTQYF. In DNA, the CDR3 is TGTGCCAGCAGCTTATTCTACACAGATACGCAGTATTTT. J is TRBJ2-3 and V is TRBV7-2; D remains unclear. This CDR3 has 13 amino acids. V lost 2 bases, J lost 2 bases, and 5 bases lay in between. Germline-derived CDR1 and CDR2 are SGHTA and FQGNSA.